These 7 T cell receptor beta chains share one sample of origin, sequenced in a study of blood T cell repertoires in COVID-19. Some clones are missing from TCRdb's copy, which holds only in-frame ones; the method was immunoSEQ multiplex PCR. The repertoire holds about 180,000 clones, with about 83% as singletons. The sample comprised PBMCs or T cells enriched from blood (not recorded which). All receptors derive from a woman aged 30 to 39 who had recovered from COVID-19.

V usage is TRBV4-1 and J usage is TRBJ2-5; D is undetermined. V dropped 1 base and J dropped 5 bases, with 17 bases sitting between them. The germline V gene encodes CDR1 MGHRA and CDR2 YSYEKL. This CDR3 contains 16 residues. Written as DNA, the CDR3 is TGCGCCAGCAGCCAAGTTAACCTAGTAACCTTCGAGACCCAGTACTTC. It yields the protein CASSQVNLVTFETQYF.

V usage is TRBV6-5 and J usage is TRBJ1-5; D unclear. CDR1 MNHEY and CDR2 SVGAGI come from the germline V gene. CDR3 length: 14 amino acids. Trimming stripped 5 bases from V and 2 bases from J, with 10 bases between. The CDR3: CASSPDTRNQPQHF. As DNA, the CDR3 is TGTGCCAGCAGTCCCGACACCCGCAATCAGCCCCAGCATTTT.

The V and J genes are TRBV11-2 and TRBJ1-1; unclear D gene. Between the trimmed V and J ends, which lost 6 bases and 3 bases, there was a span of 14 bases. This CDR3 spans 14 amino acids. The germline CDR1 and CDR2 sequences are SGHAT and FQNNGV. CDR3 sequence: CASSPPVQYTEAFF. The CDR3 DNA reads as TGTGCCAGCAGTCCCCCAGTGCAGTACACTGAAGCTTTCTTT.

The chain couples TRBV7-3 to TRBJ2-3, with unresolved D. Per the germline V gene, CDR1 is SGHTA and CDR2 is FQGTGA. The V gene lost 2 bases and the J gene lost 2 bases, with 8 bases spanning the gap. The length of the CDR3 is 14 residues. As DNA, the CDR3 is TGTGCCAGCAGCTTAGAACGGTTCACAGATACGCAGTATTTT. Translation: CASSLERFTDTQYF.

The CDR3 DNA reads as TGCGCCAGCAGTGGATGGACAGGGGGCGAGCAGTACTTC. As protein: CASSGWTGGEQYF. The chain employs TRBV10-1 and TRBJ2-7; 10 bases match TRBD1. From germline, CDR1 is WNHNN and CDR2 SYGVQD (reference sequence). Trimming took 4 bases from V and 6 from J; bases not matched to a gene: 3. The CDR3 is made up of 13 amino acids.

The CDR3 DNA reads TGTGCCAGCAGCTCCCGGGGGGGCACAGATACGCAGTATTTT. It yields the protein CASSSRGGTDTQYF. This chain connects TRBV11-3 to TRBJ2-3; 7 bases line up with TRBD2. The V and J ends lost 4 bases and 1 base, in that order; junction bases with no gene match: 2. Germline assignment: CDR1 SGHNT and CDR2 YENEEA. This CDR3 spans 14 amino acids.

The chain uses TRBV6-5 and TRBJ2-7; 10 nucleotides match TRBD1. V lost 6 bases and J lost 5; bases outside the gene matches: 10. The germline V gene encodes CDR1 MNHEY and CDR2 SVGAGI. The CDR3 extends over 15 amino acids. The CDR3 DNA follows: TGTGCCAGCAGGGAGGTGGACAGGGGGTCCAACGAGCAGTACTTC. Amino acid sequence: CASREVDRGSNEQYF.